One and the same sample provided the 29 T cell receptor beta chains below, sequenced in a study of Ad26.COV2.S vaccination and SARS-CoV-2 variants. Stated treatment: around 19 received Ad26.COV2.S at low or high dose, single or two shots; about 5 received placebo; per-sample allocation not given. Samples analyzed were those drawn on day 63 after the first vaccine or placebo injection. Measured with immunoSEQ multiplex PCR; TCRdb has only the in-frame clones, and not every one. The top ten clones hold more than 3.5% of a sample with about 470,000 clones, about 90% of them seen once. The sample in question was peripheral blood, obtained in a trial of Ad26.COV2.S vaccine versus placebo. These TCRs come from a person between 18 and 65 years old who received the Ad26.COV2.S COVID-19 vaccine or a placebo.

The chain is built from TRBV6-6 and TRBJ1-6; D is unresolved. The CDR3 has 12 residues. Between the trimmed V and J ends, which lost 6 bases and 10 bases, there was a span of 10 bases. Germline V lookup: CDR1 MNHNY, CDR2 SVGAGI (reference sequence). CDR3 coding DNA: TGTGCCAGCAGCTCCCTCGGATCACCCCTCCACTTT. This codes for CASSSLGSPLHF.

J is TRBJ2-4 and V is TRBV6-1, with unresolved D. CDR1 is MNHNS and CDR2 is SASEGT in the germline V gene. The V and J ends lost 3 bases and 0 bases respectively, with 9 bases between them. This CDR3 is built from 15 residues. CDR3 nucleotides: TGTGCCAGCAGTGACCGGGTTCTAGCCAAAAACATTCAGTACTTC. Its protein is CASSDRVLAKNIQYF.

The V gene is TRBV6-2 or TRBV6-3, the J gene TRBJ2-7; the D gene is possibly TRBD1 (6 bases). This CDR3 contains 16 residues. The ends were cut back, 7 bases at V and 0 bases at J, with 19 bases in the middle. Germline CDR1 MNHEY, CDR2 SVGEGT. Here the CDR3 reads CASTPRGWGSSYEQYF. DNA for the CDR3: TGTGCCAGCACCCCGAGGGGGTGGGGAAGCTCCTACGAGCAGTACTTC.

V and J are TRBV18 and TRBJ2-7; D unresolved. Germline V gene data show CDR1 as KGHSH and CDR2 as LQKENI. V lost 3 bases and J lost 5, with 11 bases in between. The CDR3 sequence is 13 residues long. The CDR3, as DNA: TGTGCCAGCTCACCGCGACTTCCTGACGAGCAGTACTTC. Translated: CASSPRLPDEQYF.

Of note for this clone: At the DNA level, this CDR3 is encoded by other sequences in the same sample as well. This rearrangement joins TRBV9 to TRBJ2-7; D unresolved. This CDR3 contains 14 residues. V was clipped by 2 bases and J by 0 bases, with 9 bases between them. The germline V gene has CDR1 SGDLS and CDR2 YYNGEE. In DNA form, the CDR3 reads TGTGCCAGCAGCGTTGCGGCCGGCTCCTACGAGCAGTACTTC. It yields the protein CASSVAAGSYEQYF.

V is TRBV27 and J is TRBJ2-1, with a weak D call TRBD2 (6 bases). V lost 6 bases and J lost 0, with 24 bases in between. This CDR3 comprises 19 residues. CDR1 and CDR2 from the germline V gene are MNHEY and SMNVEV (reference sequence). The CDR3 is CASSRKGWSGSSSYNEQFF. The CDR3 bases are TGTGCCAGCAGCAGAAAGGGTTGGAGCGGGTCGAGCTCCTACAATGAGCAGTTCTTC.

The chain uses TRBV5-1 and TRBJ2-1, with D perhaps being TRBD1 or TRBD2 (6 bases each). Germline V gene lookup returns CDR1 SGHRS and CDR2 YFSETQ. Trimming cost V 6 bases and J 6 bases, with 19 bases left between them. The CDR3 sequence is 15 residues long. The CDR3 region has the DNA TGCGCCAGCATAAGGACCTCCGGGGGCCCCAATGAGCAGTTCTTC. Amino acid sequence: CASIRTSGGPNEQFF.

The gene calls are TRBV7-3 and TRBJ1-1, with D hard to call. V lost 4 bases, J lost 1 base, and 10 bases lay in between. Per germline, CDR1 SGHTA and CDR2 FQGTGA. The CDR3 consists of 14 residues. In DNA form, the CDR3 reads TGTGCCAGCAGCTCTCAACCAGGGAACACTGAAGCTTTCTTT. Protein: CASSSQPGNTEAFF.

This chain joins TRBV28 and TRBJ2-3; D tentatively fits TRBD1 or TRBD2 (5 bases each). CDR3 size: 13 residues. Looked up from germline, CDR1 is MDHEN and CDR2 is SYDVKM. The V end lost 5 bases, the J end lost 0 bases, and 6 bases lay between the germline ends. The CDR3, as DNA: TGTGCCAGCAGTCGGGACAGCACAGATACGCAGTATTTT. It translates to CASSRDSTDTQYF.

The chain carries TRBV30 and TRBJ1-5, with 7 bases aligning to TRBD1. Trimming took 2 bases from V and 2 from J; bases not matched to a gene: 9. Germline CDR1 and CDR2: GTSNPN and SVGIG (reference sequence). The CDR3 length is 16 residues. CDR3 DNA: TGTGCCTGGAGTCGCGCTCTACAGGGGCGCAATCAGCCCCAGCATTTT. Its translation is CAWSRALQGRNQPQHF. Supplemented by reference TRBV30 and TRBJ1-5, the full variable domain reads SQTIHQWPATLVQPVGSPLSLECTVEGTSNPNLYWYRQAAGRGLQLLFYSVGIGQISSEVPQNLSASRPQDRQFILSSKKLLLSDSGFYLCAWSRALQGRNQPQHFGDGTRLSIL.

CDR3 residues: CASSWDRLGTDTQYF. The DNA of the CDR3 is TGTGCCAGCAGTTGGGACAGGCTGGGCACAGATACGCAGTATTTT. The V call is TRBV28, the J call TRBJ2-3, with 8 bases that match TRBD1. V shed 4 bases and J 1 base; nucleotides not matched to a gene: 4. This CDR3 is built from 15 residues. Germline loops: CDR1 MDHEN, CDR2 SYDVKM.

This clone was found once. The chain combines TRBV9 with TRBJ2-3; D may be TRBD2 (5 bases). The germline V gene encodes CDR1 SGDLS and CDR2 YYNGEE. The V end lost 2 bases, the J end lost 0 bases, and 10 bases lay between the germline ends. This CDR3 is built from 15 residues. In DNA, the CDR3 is TGTGCCAGCAGCGTCGACGGGATCAGCACAGATACGCAGTATTTT. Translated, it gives CASSVDGISTDTQYF. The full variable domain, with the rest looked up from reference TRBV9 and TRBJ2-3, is DSGVTQTPKHLITATGQRVTLRCSPRSGDLSVYWYQQSLDQGLQFLIQYYNGEERAKGNILERFSAQQFPDLHSELNLSSLELGDSALYFCASSVDGISTDTQYFGPGTRLTVL.

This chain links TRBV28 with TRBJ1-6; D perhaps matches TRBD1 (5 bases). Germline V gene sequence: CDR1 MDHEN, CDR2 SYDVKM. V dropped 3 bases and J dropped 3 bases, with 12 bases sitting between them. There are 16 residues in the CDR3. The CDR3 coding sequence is TGTGCCAGCAGTTTCGCCACGGGGGTCTATAATTCACCCCTCCACTTT. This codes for CASSFATGVYNSPLHF.

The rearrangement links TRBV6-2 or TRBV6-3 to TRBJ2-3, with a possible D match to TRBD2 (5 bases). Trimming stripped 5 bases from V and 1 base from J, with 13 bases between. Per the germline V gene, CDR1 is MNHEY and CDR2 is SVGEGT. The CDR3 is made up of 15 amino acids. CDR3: CASSPGVVGTDTQYF. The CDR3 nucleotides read TGTGCCAGCAGTCCCGGGGTGGTCGGCACAGATACGCAGTATTTT.

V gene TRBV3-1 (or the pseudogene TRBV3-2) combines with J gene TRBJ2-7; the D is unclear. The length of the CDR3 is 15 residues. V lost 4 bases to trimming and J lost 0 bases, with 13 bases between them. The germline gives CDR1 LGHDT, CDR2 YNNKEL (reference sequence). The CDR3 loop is CASSPRRQLSYEQYF. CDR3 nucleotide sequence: TGTGCCAGCAGCCCCCGACGGCAACTCTCCTACGAGCAGTACTTC.

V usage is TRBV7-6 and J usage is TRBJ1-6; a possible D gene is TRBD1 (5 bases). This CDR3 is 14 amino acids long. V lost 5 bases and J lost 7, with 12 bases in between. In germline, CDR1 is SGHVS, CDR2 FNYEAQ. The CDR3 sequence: CASSAYGGNSPLHF. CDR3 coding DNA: TGTGCCAGCAGCGCATACGGGGGGAATTCACCCCTCCACTTT.

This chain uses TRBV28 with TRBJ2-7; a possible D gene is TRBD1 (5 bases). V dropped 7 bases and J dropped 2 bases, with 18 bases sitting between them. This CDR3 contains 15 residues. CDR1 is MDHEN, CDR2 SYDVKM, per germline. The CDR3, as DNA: TGTGCCAGCACCTCCCCAAGGGGCACGACCTACGAGCAGTACTTC. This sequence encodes CASTSPRGTTYEQYF.

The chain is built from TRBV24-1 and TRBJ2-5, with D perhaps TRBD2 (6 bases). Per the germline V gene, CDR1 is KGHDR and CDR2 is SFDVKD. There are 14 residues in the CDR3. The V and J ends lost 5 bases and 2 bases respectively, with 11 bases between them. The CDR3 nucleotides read TGTGCCACCAGTGTGCCGGGAGCTCAAGAGACCCAGTACTTC. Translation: CATSVPGAQETQYF.

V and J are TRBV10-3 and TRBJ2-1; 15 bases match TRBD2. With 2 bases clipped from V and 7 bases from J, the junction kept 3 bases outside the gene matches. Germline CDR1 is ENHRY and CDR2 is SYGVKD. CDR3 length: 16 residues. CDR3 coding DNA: TGTGCCATCAGTGAGGAGGGGACTAGCGGGAGGAATGAGCAGTTCTTC. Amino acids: CAISEEGTSGRNEQFF.

The CDR3 DNA sequence: TGTGCCAGCAGCACTGCGAGGTTGAACACTGAAGCTTTCTTT. This gives the protein CASSTARLNTEAFF. This chain joins TRBV5-5 and TRBJ1-1; D not resolved. CDR3 size: 14 residues. V dropped 4 bases and J dropped 0 bases, with 10 bases sitting between them. CDR1 is SGHKS and CDR2 is YYEKEE in the germline V gene (reference sequence).

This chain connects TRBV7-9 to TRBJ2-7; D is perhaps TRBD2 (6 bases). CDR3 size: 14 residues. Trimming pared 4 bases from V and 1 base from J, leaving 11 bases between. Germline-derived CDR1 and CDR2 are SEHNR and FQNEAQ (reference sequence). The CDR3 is CASSSGLESYEQYF. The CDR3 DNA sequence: TGTGCCAGCAGCTCGGGACTCGAATCCTACGAGCAGTACTTC.

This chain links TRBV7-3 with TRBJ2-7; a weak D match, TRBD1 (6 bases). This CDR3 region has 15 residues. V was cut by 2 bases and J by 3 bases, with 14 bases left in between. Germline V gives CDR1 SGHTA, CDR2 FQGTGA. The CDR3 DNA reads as TGTGCCAGCAGCTTACGGCAGGGGCCCCTCTACGAGCAGTACTTC. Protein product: CASSLRQGPLYEQYF.

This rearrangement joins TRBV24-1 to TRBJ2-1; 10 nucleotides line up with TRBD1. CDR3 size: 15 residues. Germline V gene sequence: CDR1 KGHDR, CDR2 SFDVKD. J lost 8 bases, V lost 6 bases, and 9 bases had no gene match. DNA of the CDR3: TGTGCCACCAGTTACCGGGACAGGGGAGGGGATGAGCAGTTCTTC. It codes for CATSYRDRGGDEQFF.

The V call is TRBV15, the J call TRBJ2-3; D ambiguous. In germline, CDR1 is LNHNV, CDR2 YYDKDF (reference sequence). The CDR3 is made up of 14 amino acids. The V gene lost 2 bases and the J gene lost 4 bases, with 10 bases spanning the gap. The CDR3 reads CATSRWARSDTQYF. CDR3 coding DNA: TGTGCCACCAGCAGATGGGCTCGCTCAGATACGCAGTATTTT.

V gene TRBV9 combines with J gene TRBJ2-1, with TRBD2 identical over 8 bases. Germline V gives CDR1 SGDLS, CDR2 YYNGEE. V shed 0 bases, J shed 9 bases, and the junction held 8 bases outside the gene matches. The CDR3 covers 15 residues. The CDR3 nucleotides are TGTGCCAGCAGCGTAGGGTCAGCGGGAGCTCGTGAGCAGTTCTTC. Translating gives CASSVGSAGAREQFF.

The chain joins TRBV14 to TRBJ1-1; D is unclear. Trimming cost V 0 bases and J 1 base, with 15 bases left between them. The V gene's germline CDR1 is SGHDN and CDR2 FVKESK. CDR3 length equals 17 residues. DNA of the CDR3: TGTGCCAGCAGCCAAGAAAGCAGGATTCGGGGGAACACTGAAGCTTTCTTT. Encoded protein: CASSQESRIRGNTEAFF.

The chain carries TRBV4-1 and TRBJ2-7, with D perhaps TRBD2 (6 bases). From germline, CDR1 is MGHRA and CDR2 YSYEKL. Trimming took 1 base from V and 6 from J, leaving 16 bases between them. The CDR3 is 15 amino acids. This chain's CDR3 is CASSQARLVPTEQYF. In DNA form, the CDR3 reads TGCGCCAGCAGCCAAGCGCGACTAGTCCCCACCGAGCAGTACTTC.

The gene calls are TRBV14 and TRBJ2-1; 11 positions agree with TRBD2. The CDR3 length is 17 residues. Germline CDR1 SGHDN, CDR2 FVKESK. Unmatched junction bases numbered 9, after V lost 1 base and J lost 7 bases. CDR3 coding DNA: TGTGCCAGCAGCCAAGGTTTCGGAACTAGCGGGAGAAATGAGCAGTTCTTC. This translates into CASSQGFGTSGRNEQFF.

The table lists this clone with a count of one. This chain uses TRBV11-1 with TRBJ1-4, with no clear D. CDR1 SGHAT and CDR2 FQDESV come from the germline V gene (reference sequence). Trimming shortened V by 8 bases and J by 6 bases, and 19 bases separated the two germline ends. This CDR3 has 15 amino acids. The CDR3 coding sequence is TGTGCCAGCCAAAAGGAGACCGGGGTGGATGAAAAACTGTTTTTT. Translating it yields CASQKETGVDEKLFF.